The rows below give T cell receptor beta chains drawn from one sample of a study of ipilimumab plus nivolumab after autologous stem cell transplantation. Sequencing was performed with immunoSEQ multiplex PCR; in TCRdb, only in-frame clones are kept and a portion is missing. The table has approximately 40,000 clones, 80% to 95% seen once; the top ten hold approximately 1%. Sequenced here: PBMCs, sampled in a trial of ipilimumab plus nivolumab as post-transplant consolidation. The receptors were sampled from a male donor with multiple myeloma. Each CDR3 is given with its conserved first and last residue. Fields, in order: clone size, J gene, D gene, V gene, CDR3 DNA, CDR3 protein. A D gene is named only where the DNA matches it firmly. The listing skips clone size in some rows; elsewhere it reads once, few, many or a size class.

-	TRBJ1-2	-	TRBV28	TGTGCCAGCAGTTTTCGGTCAGGGACCATCTACACCTTC	CASSFRSGTIYTF
-	TRBJ2-7	-	TRBV5-4	TGTGCCAGCAGCTTTTCTAGGCAAATCTACGAGCAGTACTTC	CASSFSRQIYEQYF
-	TRBJ1-2	-	TRBV6-6	TGTGCCAGCAGGTCACAGGGAGTCAATGGCTACACCTTC	CASRSQGVNGYTF
-	TRBJ1-4	-	TRBV4-3	TGCGCCAGCAGCCAAGATGGGGGGCCCCAAGCGTATGAAAAACTGTTTTTT	CASSQDGGPQAYEKLFF
-	TRBJ1-5	TRBD1	TRBV19	TGTGCCAGTGGGGACAGGAATTCCCGCCCGGTGCATTTT	CASGDRNSRPVHF
-	TRBJ2-1	-	TRBV6-5	TGTGCCAGCAGTTACTCATCGGGGGCCACCTACAATGAGCAGTTCTTC	CASSYSSGATYNEQFF
-	TRBJ2-3	TRBD2	TRBV2	TGTGCCAGCAACTTAGCGGGACCGAGCTCAGATACGCAGTATTTT	CASNLAGPSSDTQYF
once	TRBJ2-2	-	TRBV21-1	TGTGCCAGCAGCCGCAGGCGGGAGGGCCGCACCGGGGAGCTGTTTTTT	CASSRRREGRTGELFF
-	TRBJ2-3	-	TRBV30	TGTGCCTGGATAGCGAGGGGACATCCCGGGGGAGATACGCAGTATTTT	CAWIARGHPGGDTQYF
-	TRBJ2-7	-	TRBV4-1	TGCGCCAGCAGCCAAGATAGAAGGGCCTACGAGCAGTACTTC	CASSQDRRAYEQYF
once	TRBJ2-2	TRBD1	TRBV2	TGTGCCAGCAGTCAACAGGGGGCAGCCGGGGAGCTGTTTTTT	CASSQQGAAGELFF
-	TRBJ2-3	TRBD2	TRBV6-5	TGTGCCAGCAGTCCCGGGGGGGGAAGCACAGATACGCAGTATTTT	CASSPGGGSTDTQYF
-	TRBJ2-3	TRBD1	TRBV5-8	TGTGCCAGCGGAGACTACAGGGGGGCGAGTCTAAATACGCAGTATTTT	CASGDYRGASLNTQYF
-	TRBJ1-2	-	TRBV19	TGTGCCAGTAGTATGACCAGGCTGGGGGGCTACACCTTC	CASSMTRLGGYTF
-	TRBJ2-1	TRBD1	TRBV6-5	TGTGCCAGCAGTGCCCGGGGGACAGGTAGATCTGAGCAGTTCTTC	CASSARGTGRSEQFF
-	TRBJ2-7	-	TRBV18	TGTGCCAGCTCACCACTGGGCAGACTAAATTCCTACGAGCAGTACTTC	CASSPLGRLNSYEQYF
-	TRBJ2-2	TRBD1	TRBV5-5	TGTGCCAGCAGCTGGACAGGGGGCCCCACCGGGGAGCTGTTTTTT	CASSWTGGPTGELFF
-	TRBJ2-7	TRBD2	TRBV5-1	TGCGCCAGCAGCTTCTCTGGACTAGCGGGAGTAGACGAGCAGTACTTC	CASSFSGLAGVDEQYF
-	TRBJ2-2	-	TRBV28	TGTGCCAGTTTTGCAGTTCAACCCGGGGAGCTGTTTTTT	CASFAVQPGELFF
-	TRBJ2-3	-	TRBV9	TGTGCCAGCAGCGTTCTGGGTCCCACCGGCACAGATACGCAGTATTTT	CASSVLGPTGTDTQYF